This is a list of T cell receptor beta chains from one sample in a study of response to subunit inactivated influenza vaccine. TCRdb analysed the RT-PCR reads with MiXCR anew, one entry per CDR3 protein. The sample yields roughly 670,000 distinct CDR3 sequences, 12% to 15% seen once. This material consisted of PBMCs from blood, taken around 15 days before vaccination. The receptors here all came from a man aged 45-65 years who received an inactivated influenza vaccine. CDR3s include the opening cysteine and the closing phenylalanine or tryptophan. A D gene is named only where the DNA matches it firmly. Clone size appears in some rows only: once, few, many, or a class for an expanded clone.

-	TRBJ2-5	TRBV30	-	14	CAWTPGSPQETQYF	TGTGCCTGGACGCCAGGGAGTCCCCAAGAGACCCAGTACTTC
-	TRBJ1-2	TRBV12-3/TRBV12-4	few	13	CASSPGPKDGYTF	TGTGCCAGCAGTCCGGGACCCAAGGATGGCTACACCTTC
-	TRBJ1-1	TRBV20-1	many	11	CSAFGNTEAFF	TGCAGTGCCTTCGGGAACACTGAAGCTTTCTTT
-	TRBJ1-4	TRBV14	few	16	CASSPRGGLFPEKLFF	TGTGCCAGCAGCCCGAGAGGGGGTCTCTTCCCTGAAAAACTGTTTTTT
-	TRBJ1-6	TRBV6-5	-	15	CASSLSGRALSPLHF	TGTGCCAGCAGTTTGAGTGGCAGGGCACTTTCACCCCTCCACTTT
-	TRBJ2-1	TRBV28	many	12	CASNGLGQEQFF	TGTGCCAGCAATGGGCTAGGCCAAGAGCAGTTCTTC
-	TRBJ2-7	TRBV21-1	-	17	CASSVSLGSGSRNEQYF	TGTGCCAGCAGCGTATCTCTAGGGAGCGGGAGTCGAAACGAGCAGTACTTC
TRBD2	TRBJ2-3	TRBV5-1	-	19	CASSLGRPGLAGSTDTQYF	TGCGCCAGCAGCTTGGGCCGCCCTGGGCTAGCGGGGAGCACAGATACGCAGTATTTT
TRBD2	TRBJ2-3	TRBV24-1	few	15	CATSDSLSGGDTQYF	TGTGCCACCAGTGATTCGCTGTCGGGGGGAGATACGCAGTATTTT
-	TRBJ1-6	TRBV12-3/TRBV12-4	few	17	CASSSGFRGPSNSPLHF	TGTGCCAGCAGTTCGGGTTTCAGGGGCCCTAGTAATTCACCCCTCCACTTT
-	TRBJ2-1	TRBV16	few	15	CASSQFLQAYNEQFF	TGTGCCAGCAGCCAATTTTTACAGGCCTACAATGAGCAGTTCTTC
-	TRBJ2-7	TRBV20-1	-	14	CSAREPGARGEQYF	TGCAGTGCTAGAGAACCGGGAGCGAGAGGCGAGCAGTACTTC
-	TRBJ2-7	TRBV6-1	few	13	CATAAGGDDEQYF	TGTGCCACGGCCGCAGGAGGGGACGACGAGCAGTACTTC
TRBD2	TRBJ2-1	TRBV29-1	-	16	CSVEDLTSGRTDEQFF	TGCAGCGTTGAAGACCTGACTAGCGGGAGGACGGATGAGCAGTTCTTC
-	TRBJ2-1	TRBV29-1	few	14	CSVLGLFISGEQFF	TGCAGCGTTTTGGGACTTTTTATTTCCGGTGAGCAGTTCTTC
TRBD2	TRBJ2-7	TRBV7-9	-	14	CASSWWGGTHEQYF	TGTGCCAGCAGCTGGTGGGGGGGGACCCACGAGCAGTACTTC
-	TRBJ2-3	TRBV12-3/TRBV12-4	-	15	CASGEVLERTDTQYF	TGTGCCAGCGGAGAGGTGTTGGAACGGACAGATACGCAGTATTTT
TRBD2	TRBJ2-7	TRBV7-8	-	16	CASSIRGGPSVYEQYF	TGTGCCAGCAGCATCCGCGGGGGGCCCTCAGTCTACGAGCAGTACTTC
-	TRBJ1-1	TRBV5-8	-	13	CASSWGGAPTAFF	TGTGCCAGCAGCTGGGGGGGGGCACCCACCGCTTTCTTT
-	TRBJ1-6	TRBV7-6	few	15	CASSPVQGMGSPLHF	TGTGCCAGCAGCCCCGTGCAGGGTATGGGTTCACCCCTCCACTTT
-	TRBJ2-3	TRBV24-1	-	17	CATSDGDGHYGTDTQYF	TGTGCCACCAGTGATGGGGACGGCCACTACGGCACAGATACGCAGTATTTT
-	TRBJ2-1	TRBV9	-	16	CASSLAGRLLWNEQFF	TGTGCCAGCAGCCTCGCGGGGAGACTACTTTGGAATGAGCAGTTCTTC
TRBD1	TRBJ2-5	TRBV7-2	few	14	CASSRDRAQETQYF	TGTGCCAGCTCAAGGGACAGGGCACAAGAGACCCAGTACTTC
TRBD1	TRBJ1-4	TRBV20-1	few	13	CSAQTGVYEKLFF	TGCAGTGCTCAGACAGGGGTGTATGAAAAACTGTTTTTT
-	TRBJ2-7	TRBV30	once	16	CAWSKGGAGGYYEQYF	TGTGCCTGGAGTAAAGGGGGGGCAGGGGGTTACTACGAGCAGTACTTC
-	TRBJ1-2	TRBV11-2	few	13	CASSLGGLDGYTF	TGTGCCAGCAGCTTAGGGGGGCTCGATGGCTACACCTTC
-	TRBJ2-7	TRBV20-1	many	16	CSARAVRDQTHREQYF	TGCAGTGCTAGAGCGGTCCGGGACCAGACCCACCGGGAGCAGTACTTC
TRBD2	TRBJ2-3	TRBV10-3	few	17	CAISVLPSGGRTDTQYF	TGTGCCATCAGTGTATTACCTAGCGGGGGTCGCACAGATACGCAGTATTTT
-	TRBJ1-1	TRBV14	few	17	CASSQDQGRGLNTEAFF	TGTGCCAGCAGCCAAGATCAGGGTCGGGGACTGAACACTGAAGCTTTCTTT
TRBD1	TRBJ2-7	TRBV10-3	-	18	CAISVGDPTGGIGTRQYF	TGTGCCATCAGTGTGGGGGACCCGACAGGGGGGATTGGAACGAGGCAGTACTTC
TRBD2	TRBJ2-5	TRBV20-1	once	15	CSANGVAGGGETQYF	TGCAGTGCCAATGGGGTAGCGGGAGGGGGAGAGACCCAGTACTTC
TRBD1	TRBJ1-2	TRBV7-2	-	14	CASSQGDRRGGYTF	TGTGCCAGCAGCCAAGGGGACAGGAGAGGAGGCTACACCTTC
TRBD1	TRBJ1-2	TRBV6-1	few	14	CASSTGGNSYGYTF	TGTGCCAGCAGTACAGGGGGCAACAGCTATGGCTACACCTTC
TRBD2	TRBJ2-7	TRBV11-2	-	14	CASAGTRYSYEQYF	TGTGCCAGCGCGGGGACTAGATACTCCTACGAGCAGTACTTC